One sample yielded the 29 T cell receptor beta chains listed below, sequenced in a study of blood T cell repertoires in COVID-19. Here immunoSEQ multiplex PCR was the method, and the copy in TCRdb shows in-frame clones only, minus some. The sample includes about 250,000 clones, almost 85% seen only once; the top ten take 5% to 6.5%. Source material: peripheral blood. Every receptor here comes from a man in his fifties with active or convalescent COVID-19.

This sequence joins TRBV12-3 or TRBV12-4 and TRBJ2-5; D is ambiguous. V was cut by 4 bases and J by 5 bases, with 5 bases left in between. This CDR3 comprises 11 residues. The CDR3 region has the DNA TGTGCCAGCAGTTCTATGGAGACCCAGTACTTC. It specifies CASSSMETQYF.

The rearrangement uses TRBV18 and TRBJ2-3; 8 bases are shared with TRBD2. The CDR3 spans 15 residues. V was clipped by 3 bases and J by 3 bases; unmatched bases: 5. Germline CDR1 is KGHSH and CDR2 is LQKENI. The CDR3 loop reads CASSPNGRGTDTQYF. CDR3 bases: TGTGCCAGCTCACCGAACGGGAGGGGGACAGATACGCAGTATTTT.

The rearrangement joins TRBV7-9 to TRBJ1-2, with D possibly matching TRBD1 (6 bases). V lost 6 bases and J 10 bases, leaving 18 bases between the germline ends. CDR3 length equals 13 residues. Germline V CDR1 and CDR2: SEHNR, FQNEAQ (reference sequence). CDR3 DNA: TGTGCCAGCAGAAACACCCGGACAGCTAACTACACCTTC. Translated, it gives CASRNTRTANYTF.

The chain recombines TRBV28 with TRBJ2-1; perhaps TRBD2 as D (5 bases). The CDR3 consists of 15 residues. CDR1 is MDHEN and CDR2 is SYDVKM in the germline V gene. Between the trimmed V and J ends, which lost 5 bases and 0 bases, there was a span of 11 bases. Here the CDR3 reads CASSTRVSSYNEQFF. As DNA, the CDR3 is TGTGCCAGCAGTACTAGGGTTAGCTCCTACAATGAGCAGTTCTTC.

This clone came up once. J is TRBJ2-4 and V is TRBV6-6; 12 nucleotides align to TRBD2. J lost 6 bases, V lost 4 bases, and 4 bases had no gene match. CDR1 MNHNY and CDR2 SVGAGI come from the germline V gene (reference sequence). The CDR3 has 15 amino acids. Written as DNA, the CDR3 is TGTGCCAGCAGTTCCCCTAGCGGGAGGGCAAACATTCAGTACTTC. Encoded protein: CASSSPSGRANIQYF.

This chain connects TRBV9 to TRBJ2-1; the D gene is possibly TRBD2 (6 bases). This CDR3 region has 15 residues. V dropped 3 bases and J dropped 7 bases, with 17 bases sitting between them. Per germline, CDR1 SGDLS and CDR2 YYNGEE. CDR3 amino acids: CASSASGLGGNEQFF. The CDR3 DNA sequence: TGTGCCAGCAGCGCCTCGGGACTGGGTGGGAATGAGCAGTTCTTC.

The rearrangement joins TRBV7-6 to TRBJ1-6; D is unclear. Germline values: CDR1 SGHVS, CDR2 FNYEAQ. V was cut by 1 base and J by 4 bases, with 8 bases left in between. The CDR3 has 15 residues. The chain's CDR3 is CASSLGGVYNSPLHF. The CDR3 DNA reads TGTGCCAGCAGCTTAGGCGGGGTTTATAATTCACCCCTCCACTTT.

The chain employs TRBV28 and TRBJ2-7, with D perhaps matching TRBD1 (7 bases). The germline V gene encodes CDR1 MDHEN and CDR2 SYDVKM. The CDR3 consists of 15 residues. V was pared by 6 bases and J by 13 bases, with 28 bases between. CDR3 nucleotides: TGTGCCAGCAGCTCGGCCTCAGGGGGGCGAACCCCCCCATACTTC. Translated: CASSSASGGRTPPYF.

The genes are TRBV5-1 and TRBJ2-5; D possibly corresponds to TRBD2 (6 bases). CDR3 length: 16 residues. V was trimmed by 5 bases and J by 5 bases, leaving 22 bases between them. The germline gives CDR1 SGHRS, CDR2 YFSETQ. CDR3 in DNA: TGCGCCAGCAGGGTGGTAGGGACTTCCCCCGGGGAGACCCAGTACTTC. Its protein product is CASRVVGTSPGETQYF.

V usage is TRBV6-5 and J usage is TRBJ2-7; possible D gene TRBD2, 6 bases. With 4 bases removed from V and 3 bases from J, the gap between germline ends came to 19 bases. The CDR3 spans 16 residues. Germline loops: CDR1 MNHEY, CDR2 SVGAGI. CDR3 loop: CASSSWVGGSGYEQYF. In DNA, the CDR3 is TGTGCCAGCAGTTCCTGGGTTGGAGGGTCGGGCTACGAGCAGTACTTC.

The genes are TRBV12-3 or TRBV12-4 and TRBJ1-2; no definite D call. V lost 4 bases and J 2 bases, leaving 8 bases between the germline ends. The CDR3 loop spans 13 amino acids. The CDR3: CASSWGGNYGYTF. Here the CDR3 DNA reads TGTGCCAGCAGTTGGGGAGGGAACTATGGCTACACCTTC.

The chain is built from TRBV18 and TRBJ2-3, with 7 positions matching TRBD2. V lost 4 bases, J lost 4 bases, and 14 bases stayed unmatched. Germline V gene sequence: CDR1 KGHSH, CDR2 LQKENI. The CDR3 has 17 amino acids. CDR3 sequence reads: CASSLTRLARSADTQYF. The CDR3 DNA is TGTGCCAGCTCACTTACGCGACTAGCTCGTAGTGCAGATACGCAGTATTTT. The full variable domain, completed using reference TRBV18 and TRBJ2-3, is NAGVMQNPRHLVRRRGQEARLRCSPMKGHSHVYWYRQLPEEGLKFMVYLQKENIIDESGMPKERFSAEFPKEGPSILRIQQVVRGDSAAYFCASSLTRLARSADTQYFGPGTRLTVL.

Only a few counts were recorded for this clone. The V call is TRBV7-9, the J call TRBJ1-1, with no clear D. The CDR3 totals 14 residues. V dropped 5 bases and J dropped 0 bases, with 10 bases sitting between them. The germline V gene has CDR1 SEHNR and CDR2 FQNEAQ (reference sequence). The CDR3 nucleotides are TGTGCCAGCAGCCCAACCCAGGTGAACACTGAAGCTTTCTTT. It translates to CASSPTQVNTEAFF.

The J gene is TRBJ1-3, the V gene TRBV9; TRBD1 might be the D (6 bases). V was clipped by 4 bases and J by 12 bases, with 17 bases between them. CDR1 and CDR2 from the germline V gene are SGDLS and YYNGEE. The CDR3 runs 13 residues. The CDR3 DNA reads TGTGCCAGCAGCTTCACCGGACAGAGCGACATATATTTT. This codes for CASSFTGQSDIYF.

The chain recombines TRBV12-1 with TRBJ2-1; the D call in the table, TRBD1, was not verified against the DNA. TRBV12-1 is marked as a pseudogene. The CDR3 is 18 residues long. DNA for the CDR3: TGTGCCAGCAGCTTTGCGCAAAGGACACCCAGCTCCTACAATGAGCAGTTCTTC. Translated, it gives CASSFAQRTPSSYNEQFF.

This clone showed up just once. V gene TRBV5-4 combines with J gene TRBJ2-2; TRBD1 might be the D (6 bases). Germline V CDR1 and CDR2: SGHNT, YYREEE (reference sequence). V lost 4 bases and J 2 bases, leaving 15 bases between the germline ends. This CDR3 is built from 16 residues. The CDR3 here is CASSPGTSINTGELFF. CDR3 nucleotides: TGTGCCAGCAGCCCCGGGACATCCATAAACACCGGGGAGCTGTTTTTT.

This clone was recorded only once. The rearrangement links TRBV5-5 to TRBJ1-4; D ambiguous. This CDR3 contains 12 residues. The V and J ends lost 2 bases and 3 bases respectively, with 2 bases between them. The germline CDR1 and CDR2 sequences are SGHKS and YYEKEE (reference sequence). Written as DNA, the CDR3 is TGTGCCAGCAGCTTCTCTAATGAAAAACTGTTTTTT. Its protein is CASSFSNEKLFF.

The chain is built from TRBV6-5 and TRBJ2-7, with 9 bases aligning to TRBD1. Unmatched junction bases numbered 9, after V lost 6 bases and J lost 3 bases. Germline loops: CDR1 MNHEY, CDR2 SVGAGI. The CDR3 is made up of 15 amino acids. The DNA for the CDR3 is TGTGCCAGCAGCCGAAGCGGACAGGGGAGCTACGAGCAGTACTTC. This codes for CASSRSGQGSYEQYF.

V and J are TRBV7-6 and TRBJ2-5; D perhaps matches TRBD2 (5 bases). Trimming shortened V by 8 bases and J by 5 bases, and 21 bases separated the two germline ends. This CDR3 is 15 amino acids long. Germline CDR1 and CDR2: SGHVS and FNYEAQ. The CDR3 region has the DNA TGTGCCAGCCCTGGGTGTAGAGGGAGTGGGGAGACCCAGTACTTC. It is translated as CASPGCRGSGETQYF. Combining the CDR3 with reference TRBV7-6 and TRBJ2-5 gives the whole variable domain GAGVSQSPRYKVTKRGQDVALRCDPISGHVSLYWYRQALGQGPEFLTYFNYEAQQDKSGLPNDRFSAERPEGSISTLTIQRTEQRDSAMYRCASPGCRGSGETQYFGPGTRLLVL.

The chain links TRBV6-1 to TRBJ2-2; D call uncertain. The germline gives CDR1 MNHNS, CDR2 SASEGT. The length of the CDR3 is 13 residues. V was shortened by 3 bases and J by 5 bases, with 7 bases between the two germline ends. The CDR3 sequence: CASSDGYTGELFF. The CDR3 DNA is TGTGCCAGCAGTGACGGGTATACCGGGGAGCTGTTTTTT.

This rearrangement joins TRBV21-1 to TRBJ2-2; the D call of TRBD1 is as the table states it, not checked on the DNA. TRBV21-1 is described as a pseudogene. There are 14 residues in the CDR3. The CDR3 nucleotides are TGTGCCAGCAGGGGGACAGGGGGTACCGGGGAGCTGTTTTTT. It specifies CASRGTGGTGELFF.

J is TRBJ2-3 and V is TRBV10-3; 7 bases are a match to TRBD2. The CDR3 extends over 13 amino acids. Per germline, CDR1 ENHRY and CDR2 SYGVKD. The CDR3 DNA follows: TGTGCTTTGGGCGGGAGCTCAGCAGATACGCAGTATTTT. Protein: CALGGSSADTQYF.

Many counts were recorded for this clone. The chain carries TRBV27 and TRBJ2-7; TRBD2 matches at 11 bases. This CDR3 contains 17 residues. Looked up from germline, CDR1 is MNHEY and CDR2 is SMNVEV (reference sequence). With 5 bases clipped from V and 4 bases from J, the junction kept 13 bases outside the gene matches. The DNA for the CDR3 is TGTGCCAGCAGTCTCCGTCGTGGGGCTAGCGGGAGGTACGAGCAGTACTTC. Protein: CASSLRRGASGRYEQYF.

J is TRBJ1-2 and V is TRBV7-2; unclear D gene. The CDR3 totals 17 residues. From germline, CDR1 is SGHTA and CDR2 FQGNSA. V was cut by 2 bases and J by 8 bases, with 24 bases left in between. CDR3 residues: CASSLFGGTAPGEGYTF. In nucleotides, the CDR3 is TGTGCCAGCAGCTTATTCGGTGGAACAGCGCCTGGGGAGGGCTACACCTTC.

The J gene is TRBJ1-4, the V gene TRBV7-9, with 8 bases that match TRBD1. Germline loops: CDR1 SEHNR, CDR2 FQNEAQ (reference sequence). This CDR3 is 14 amino acids long. V lost 5 bases, J lost 7 bases, and 6 bases stayed unmatched. CDR3 nucleotides: TGTGCCAGCAGCATTCGACAGGGGAGTGAAAAACTGTTTTTT. It translates to CASSIRQGSEKLFF. The complete variable domain, with remaining parts taken from reference TRBV7-9 and TRBJ1-4, reads DTGVSQNPRHKITKRGQNVTFRCDPISEHNRLYWYRQTLGQGPEFLTYFQNEAQLEKSRLLSDRFSAERPKGSFSTLEIQRTEQGDSAMYLCASSIRQGSEKLFFGSGTQLSVL.

The chain carries TRBV27 and TRBJ1-1, with TRBD1 matching 9 bases. Germline CDR1 is MNHEY and CDR2 is SMNVEV (reference sequence). The length of the CDR3 is 15 residues. V dropped 5 bases and J dropped 1; count of bases not matched to a gene: 5. CDR3 loop: CASSPGTGWNTEAFF. CDR3 coding DNA: TGTGCCAGCAGTCCAGGGACAGGGTGGAACACTGAAGCTTTCTTT.

V and J are TRBV7-2 and TRBJ2-3, with 9 bases fitting TRBD2. Trimming took 2 bases from V and 4 from J; bases not matched to a gene: 4. The germline V gene has CDR1 SGHTA and CDR2 FQGNSA. The CDR3 extends over 15 amino acids. For the CDR3, the DNA is TGTGCCAGCAGCTTACTAGCGGGATCGGCAGATACGCAGTATTTT. Encoded protein: CASSLLAGSADTQYF.

V and J are TRBV5-6 and TRBJ2-3, with a tentative D call TRBD2 (6 bases). This CDR3 region has 14 residues. V was shortened by 2 bases and J by 2 bases, with 9 bases between the two germline ends. In germline, CDR1 is SGHDT, CDR2 YYEEEE. CDR3 sequence: CASSFGGNTDTQYF. The CDR3 DNA is TGTGCCAGCAGCTTTGGGGGGAACACAGATACGCAGTATTTT.

This clone was counted only a few times. The chain is built from TRBV28 and TRBJ1-2; D not resolved. The CDR3 extends over 13 amino acids. Trimming stripped 5 bases from V and 4 bases from J, with 11 bases between. In germline, CDR1 is MDHEN, CDR2 SYDVKM. The CDR3 sequence is CASSTTTRYGYTF. CDR3 bases: TGTGCCAGCAGTACTACGACCCGCTATGGCTACACCTTC.